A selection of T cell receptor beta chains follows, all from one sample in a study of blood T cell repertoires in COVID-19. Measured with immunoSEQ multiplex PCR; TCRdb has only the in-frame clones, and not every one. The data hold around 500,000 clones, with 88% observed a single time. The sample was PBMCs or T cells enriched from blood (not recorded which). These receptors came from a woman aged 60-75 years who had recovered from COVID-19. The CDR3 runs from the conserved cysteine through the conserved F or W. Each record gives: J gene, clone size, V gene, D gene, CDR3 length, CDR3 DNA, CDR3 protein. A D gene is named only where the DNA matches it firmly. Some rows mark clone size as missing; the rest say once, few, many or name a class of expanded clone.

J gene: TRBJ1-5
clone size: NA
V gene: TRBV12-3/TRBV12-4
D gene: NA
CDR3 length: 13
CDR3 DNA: TGTGCCAGCAGTCCACAGGGTTATCAGCCCCAGCATTTT
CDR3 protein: CASSPQGYQPQHF

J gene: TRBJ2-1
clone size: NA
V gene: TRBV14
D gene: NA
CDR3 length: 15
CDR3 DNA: TGTGCCAGCAGCCAAACCTTCCGGGACAACAATGAGCAGTTCTTC
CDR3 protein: CASSQTFRDNNEQFF

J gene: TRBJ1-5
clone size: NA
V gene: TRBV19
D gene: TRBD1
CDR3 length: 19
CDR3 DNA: TGTGCCAGTAGTACGGGACAGGGGGAGGGGGCTTATAGCAATCAGCCCCAGCATTTT
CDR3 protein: CASSTGQGEGAYSNQPQHF

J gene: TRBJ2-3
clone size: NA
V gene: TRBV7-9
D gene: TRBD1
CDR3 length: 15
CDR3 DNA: TGTGCCAGCAGCTTAGGGACAGGGGAGGGAGATACGCAGTATTTT
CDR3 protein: CASSLGTGEGDTQYF

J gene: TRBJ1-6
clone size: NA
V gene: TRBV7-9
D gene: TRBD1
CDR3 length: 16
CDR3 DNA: TGTGCCAGCAGTTCCGACAGGGACTCCTATAATTCACCCCTCCACTTT
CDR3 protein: CASSSDRDSYNSPLHF

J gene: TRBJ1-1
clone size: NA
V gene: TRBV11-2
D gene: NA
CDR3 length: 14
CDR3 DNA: TGTGCCAGCAGCTTAGACTTTTCAGACTCTGAAGCTTTCTTT
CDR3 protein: CASSLDFSDSEAFF

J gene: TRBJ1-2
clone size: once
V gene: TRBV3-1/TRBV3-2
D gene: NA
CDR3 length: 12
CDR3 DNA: TGTGCCAGCAGCCAACCAGGCTATGGCTACACCTTC
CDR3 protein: CASSQPGYGYTF

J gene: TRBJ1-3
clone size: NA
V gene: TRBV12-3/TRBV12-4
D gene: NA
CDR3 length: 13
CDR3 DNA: TGTGCCAGCAGTTTCGGCTCTGGAAACACCATATATTTT
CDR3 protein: CASSFGSGNTIYF

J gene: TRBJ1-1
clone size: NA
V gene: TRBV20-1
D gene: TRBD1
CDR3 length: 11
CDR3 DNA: TGCAGCTGGGACAGGTTCGCTGAAGCTTTCTTT
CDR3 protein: CSWDRFAEAFF

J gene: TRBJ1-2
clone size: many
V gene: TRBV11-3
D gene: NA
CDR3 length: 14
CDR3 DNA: TGTGCCAGCAGTTCGGACAGTACTAACTATGGCTACACCTTC
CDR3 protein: CASSSDSTNYGYTF

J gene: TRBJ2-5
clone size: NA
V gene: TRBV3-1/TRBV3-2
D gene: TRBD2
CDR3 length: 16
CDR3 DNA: TGTGCCAGCAGCCACCGGACTAGCGGGGGTGGAGAGACCCAGTACTTC
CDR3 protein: CASSHRTSGGGETQYF

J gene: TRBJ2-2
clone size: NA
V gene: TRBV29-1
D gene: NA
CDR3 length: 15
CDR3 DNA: TGCAGCGTTGCTGTGGGCCAGACGAACACCGGGGAGCTGTTTTTT
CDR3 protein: CSVAVGQTNTGELFF

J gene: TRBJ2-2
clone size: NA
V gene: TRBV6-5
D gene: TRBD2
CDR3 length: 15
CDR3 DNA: TGTGCCAGCAGGGGGGGGACCCTCGGGACCGGGGAGCTGTTTTTT
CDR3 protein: CASRGGTLGTGELFF

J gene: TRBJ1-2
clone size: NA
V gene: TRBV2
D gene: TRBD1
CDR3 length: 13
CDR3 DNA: TGTGCCAGCAGGGACAGGGGCGACTATGGCTACACCTTC
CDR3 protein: CASRDRGDYGYTF

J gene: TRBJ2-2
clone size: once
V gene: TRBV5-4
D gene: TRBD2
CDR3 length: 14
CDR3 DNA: TGTGCCAGCAGCTGGGGGGGGAACACCGGGGAGCTGTTTTTT
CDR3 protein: CASSWGGNTGELFF

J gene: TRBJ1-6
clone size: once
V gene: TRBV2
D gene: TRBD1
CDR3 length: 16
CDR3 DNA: TGTGCCAGCAGCCTTAAAAGGGACAGAAATAATTCACCCCTCCACTTT
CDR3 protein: CASSLKRDRNNSPLHF

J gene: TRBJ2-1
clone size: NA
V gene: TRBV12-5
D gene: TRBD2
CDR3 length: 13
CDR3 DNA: TGTGCTAGTGACGGGGGGAATTACAATGAGCAGTTCTTC
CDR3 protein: CASDGGNYNEQFF